What follows describes a single TCR beta chain. What antigen it recognizes has not been identified. Base qualities are not at hand, and no much larger clone is one base apart. This specimen comes from a study of blood T cell repertoires in COVID-19 (dated by TCRdb to about 2020). General notes on the study: Samples from collaborators originated in the United States, Italy and Spain and spanned both the acute and convalescent phases of COVID-19. The material from the prospective study consisted of cDNA or gDNA derived from T cells, B-cell-depleted T cells, or PBMCs. Where HLA class I and class II types were available, the types were taken from metadata supplied by the sample provider, not from assay-based typing. The repertoires were released in a freely available public database meant as a resource for research on the immune response to SARS-CoV-2. Nearly every sample came with metadata listing a de-identified subject ID, COVID-19 status, age in years and sex. The dataset comprised deeply sampled blood TCRbeta repertoires from subjects exposed to, actively infected with, or recovered from COVID-19. Samples came from the ongoing ImmuneRACE study (first 160 participants) plus 1,254 subjects from 6 global collaborators.

Each collaborating institution followed its own protocols to collect whole blood in K2EDTA tubes. For TCRbeta analysis, collaborators shipped samples as frozen whole blood, isolated PBMCs, or DNA extracted from either of those sample types. The immunoSEQ Assay, a bias-controlled multiplex PCR, was used to amplify TCRbeta CDR3 regions from genomic DNA. The source study handled its data this way. Within the assay, amplification of reference gene primers was used to estimate how many nucleated cells each sample contained. To quantify the absolute abundance of each unique TCRbeta CDR3 rearrangement, sequence reads were collapsed and filtered. For each sample, productive Simpson clonality was calculated as the square root of Simpson's diversity index over productive rearrangements. TCRdb mirrors the immuneACCESS table, restricted to in-frame sequences. Some clones are absent from its copies; in checked studies, under half trace to an unresolved V gene, and the reason for the others is unknown. The D gene and trimming were derived from the DNA, and the V and J assignments and clone size from that table. The sample table lists around 63,000 clones, over 75% of them with a count of one. The ten largest account for 6.6% of the sample.

On the study overall, not on this receptor specifically: Clinical and demographic metadata were provided uncurated, with the amount varying by source and participant.

The receptor was isolated from a man aged 60 to 69 with acute or convalescent COVID-19. The sequencing sample was made of peripheral blood.

The sequence in DNA is TGTGCCAGCAGTTTATCCAAACGGTTTAACACTGAAGCTTTCTTT. Its translation reads: CASSLSKRFNTEAFF. The chain joins TRBV27 to TRBJ1-1, with the D gene not confidently named. CDR1 and CDR2, per the germline V gene (reference sequence), are MNHEY and SMNVEV. V and J lose 0 bases and 2 bases, and a span of 10 bases separates them. Inclusive of the bounding cysteine and phenylalanine, the CDR3 is 15 residues long. Just the 45-base CDR3 DNA is kept, in frame starting at base 1.